Below are 26 T cell receptor beta chains sequenced from a single sample in a study of OX40 agonist ivuxolimab in advanced cancers. The data were produced by immunoSEQ multiplex PCR, yet TCRdb's version contains in-frame clones alone and is incomplete. The sample yields tens of thousands of clones, roughly 88% seen once. This material consisted of CD4+ or CD8+ T cells sorted from blood, taken in a trial of the OX40 agonist ivuxolimab. These receptors came from an adult with an advanced solid tumor such as melanoma, head and neck, liver or kidney cancer.

This chain joins TRBV25-1 and TRBJ2-4, with D unresolved. Trimming stripped 3 bases from V and 6 bases from J, with 9 bases between. The germline gives CDR1 MGHDK, CDR2 SYGVNS. The CDR3 extends over 13 amino acids. CDR3 sequence reads: CASSDLDRNIQYF. As DNA, the CDR3 is TGTGCCAGCAGTGACCTCGATAGAAACATTCAGTACTTC.

V and J are TRBV12-2 and TRBJ1-2; the D call of TRBD1 is as the table states it, not checked on the DNA. TRBV12-2 is shown as a pseudogene. CDR3 length: 12 residues. The chain's CDR3 is CASRFDSYGYTF. The DNA of the CDR3 is TGTGCAAGTCGCTTTGACAGCTATGGCTACACCTTC.

The chain uses TRBV2 and TRBJ2-7; D is perhaps TRBD1 (6 bases). V lost 8 bases to trimming and J lost 6 bases, with 11 bases between them. Per germline, CDR1 SNHLY and CDR2 FYNNEI. CDR3 length: 11 amino acids. The CDR3 bases are TGTGCCAGCGCCAGGGGCCCCGAGCAGTACTTC. The encoded protein is CASARGPEQYF.

The CDR3 sequence: CASNGRASGSPDTQYF. For the CDR3, the DNA is TGTGCCAGTAACGGCCGGGCTAGCGGGAGCCCAGATACGCAGTATTTT. This chain links TRBV19 with TRBJ2-3; 10 bases agree with TRBD2. This CDR3 spans 16 amino acids. V lost 7 bases to trimming and J lost 4 bases; unmatched junction nucleotides: 11. Germline V gene lookup returns CDR1 LNHDA and CDR2 SQIVND (reference sequence).

The chain recombines TRBV19 with TRBJ1-5; D not certain. The CDR3 consists of 13 residues. V was clipped by 6 bases and J by 5 bases, with 11 bases between them. From germline, CDR1 is LNHDA and CDR2 SQIVND (reference sequence). The chain's CDR3 is CASRDGGYQPQHF. The CDR3 DNA is TGTGCCAGTAGAGACGGCGGGTATCAGCCCCAGCATTTT.

This clone was seen a few times. The rearrangement uses TRBV19 and TRBJ2-2; perhaps TRBD2 as D (5 bases). Looked up from germline, CDR1 is LNHDA and CDR2 is SQIVND (reference sequence). V was trimmed by 4 bases and J by 6 bases, leaving 15 bases between them. The CDR3 has 15 amino acids. CDR3 amino acids: CASSTGTSNPGELFF. In DNA, the CDR3 is TGTGCCAGTAGTACCGGAACTAGTAATCCCGGGGAGCTGTTTTTT.

The sample holds a few counts of this clone. The CDR3 DNA reads TGTGCCAGCAGCTTGGAGACAGGGTGGGAATTTGGAAACACCATATATTTT. This codes for CASSLETGWEFGNTIYF. The rearrangement links TRBV5-6 to TRBJ1-3, with 7 bases fitting TRBD1. Germline V gene data show CDR1 as SGHDT and CDR2 as YYEEEE. The V segment lost 0 bases and the J segment 3 bases; nucleotides outside the gene matches: 9. This CDR3 has 17 residues. Full variable domain (remainder filled in from reference TRBV5-6 and TRBJ1-3): DAGVTQSPTHLIKTRGQQVTLRCSPKSGHDTVSWYQQALGQGPQFIFQYYEEEERQRGNFPDRFSGHQFPNYSSELNVNALLLGDSALYLCASSLETGWEFGNTIYFGEGSWLTVV.

This chain links TRBV7-2 with TRBJ2-3; no clear D. Trimming shortened V by 2 bases and J by 0 bases, and 6 bases separated the two germline ends. The CDR3 runs 14 residues. Germline V lookup: CDR1 SGHTA, CDR2 FQGNSA. The CDR3 sequence: CASSLSRSTDTQYF. CDR3 in DNA: TGTGCCAGCAGCTTAAGCCGGAGCACAGATACGCAGTATTTT.

This sequence joins TRBV27 and TRBJ2-6, with D perhaps matching TRBD1 (5 bases). Germline assignment: CDR1 MNHEY and CDR2 SMNVEV (reference sequence). Deletions cut 6 bases from V and 0 bases from J, with 9 bases between. This CDR3 is 15 amino acids long. In DNA, the CDR3 is TGTGCCAGCAGAGGGGCCCTCTCTGGGGCCAACGTCCTGACTTTC. This gives the protein CASRGALSGANVLTF.

The rearrangement joins TRBV2 to TRBJ2-7, with TRBD1 matching 8 bases. CDR1 SNHLY and CDR2 FYNNEI come from the germline V gene. CDR3 size: 16 residues. With 3 bases clipped from V and 1 base from J, the junction kept 8 bases outside the gene matches. CDR3: CASSDQGAILSYEQYF. The CDR3 bases are TGTGCCAGCAGTGACCAGGGGGCGATTTTATCCTACGAGCAGTACTTC.

V is TRBV2 and J is TRBJ2-7; 8 nucleotides match TRBD2. The trim removed 6 bases at V and 1 base at J, leaving 5 bases unmatched. CDR1 is SNHLY and CDR2 is FYNNEI in the germline V gene. CDR3 length: 14 amino acids. This chain's CDR3 is CASRAGGGSYEQYF. DNA for the CDR3: TGTGCCAGCAGGGCGGGAGGAGGTTCCTACGAGCAGTACTTC.

The rearrangement links TRBV9 to TRBJ1-5; D is unclear. The CDR3 runs 12 residues. The ends were cut back, 0 bases at V and 9 bases at J, with 7 bases in the middle. Per germline, CDR1 SGDLS and CDR2 YYNGEE. This CDR3 reads CASSVEGGPQHF. For the CDR3, the DNA is TGTGCCAGCAGCGTAGAGGGCGGGCCCCAGCATTTT.

The chain has TRBV6-1 and TRBJ1-3; maybe TRBD1 (5 bases). The CDR3 is 16 amino acids. V dropped 5 bases and J dropped 3 bases, with 17 bases sitting between them. Germline V CDR1 and CDR2: MNHNS, SASEGT. The CDR3 coding sequence is TGTGCCAGCAGTAAAGGGGCCGGGGTTTTTGGAAACACCATATATTTT. It specifies CASSKGAGVFGNTIYF.

The gene calls are TRBV28 and TRBJ2-1; D is uncertain. V dropped 6 bases and J dropped 6 bases, with 12 bases sitting between them. The CDR3 has 13 residues. Per germline, CDR1 MDHEN and CDR2 SYDVKM. Here the CDR3 DNA reads TGTGCCAGCAGCGGAGTAGGTGTCAATGAGCAGTTCTTC. This sequence encodes CASSGVGVNEQFF.

The rearrangement joins TRBV6-5 to TRBJ2-5; 7 nucleotides line up with TRBD1. Per germline, CDR1 MNHEY and CDR2 SVGAGI. J gave up 5 bases and V 0 bases, and 6 bases lay outside the gene matches. The CDR3 has 15 residues. In DNA, the CDR3 is TGTGCCAGCAGTTACTCGTATCAGGGACAGGAGACCCAGTACTTC. This encodes CASSYSYQGQETQYF.

The rearrangement links TRBV6-6 to TRBJ1-5; D uncertain. The CDR3 contains 15 residues. In germline, CDR1 is MNHNY, CDR2 SVGAGI (reference sequence). V gave up 0 bases and J gave up 1 base, with 7 bases separating them. The CDR3 protein is CASSYSVGSNQPQHF. As DNA, the CDR3 is TGTGCCAGCAGTTACTCCGTGGGAAGCAATCAGCCCCAGCATTTT.

The chain couples TRBV28 to TRBJ2-3, with a weak D call TRBD2 (6 bases). CDR1 is MDHEN and CDR2 is SYDVKM in the germline V gene. There are 15 residues in the CDR3. The V end was cut by 5 bases, the J end by 1 base, with 13 bases between. The CDR3 coding sequence is TGTGCCAGCAGTAACCCTCGGAGGGGCACAGATACGCAGTATTTT. Its protein product is CASSNPRRGTDTQYF.

The V gene is TRBV5-1, the J gene TRBJ2-7; D call uncertain. The germline V gene encodes CDR1 SGHRS and CDR2 YFSETQ. The CDR3 runs to 14 residues. The germline V and J ends were trimmed by 1 base and 2 bases, with 10 bases remaining between them. CDR3 coding DNA: TGCGCCAGCAGCTTGAACCTAGGGACCTACGAGCAGTACTTC. Translation gives CASSLNLGTYEQYF.

CDR3 DNA sequence: TGTGCCAGTAGTAAGGGGAATGAGCAGTTCTTC. This sequence encodes CASSKGNEQFF. The rearrangement links TRBV19 to TRBJ2-1; a possible D gene is TRBD1 (5 bases). The CDR3 spans 11 residues. Looked up from germline, CDR1 is LNHDA and CDR2 is SQIVND (reference sequence). The germline V and J ends were trimmed by 4 bases and 7 bases, with 5 bases remaining between them.

CDR3 in amino acids: CASSYRDSNYNEQFF. The CDR3 coding sequence is TGTGCCAGCAGTTACCGGGACAGTAACTACAATGAGCAGTTCTTC. J is TRBJ2-1 and V is TRBV6-5, with 7 bases identical to TRBD1. V gave up 2 bases and J gave up 3 bases; unmatched junction bases: 4. Germline V gene data show CDR1 as MNHEY and CDR2 as SVGAGI. This CDR3 comprises 15 residues.

This chain uses TRBV5-4 with TRBJ2-3; 8 nucleotides align to TRBD2. The germline CDR1 and CDR2 sequences are SGHNT and YYREEE (reference sequence). V was clipped by 2 bases and J by 5 bases; unmatched bases: 4. This CDR3 has 14 amino acids. The chain's CDR3 is CASSLAGVGDTQYF. CDR3 nucleotides: TGTGCCAGCAGCTTAGCGGGAGTAGGAGATACGCAGTATTTT.

V and J are TRBV4-1 and TRBJ2-1; tentatively, D is TRBD2 (6 bases). The CDR3 extends over 17 amino acids. Germline V gene lookup returns CDR1 MGHRA and CDR2 YSYEKL. Trimming pared 0 bases from V and 8 bases from J, leaving 20 bases between. CDR3 DNA sequence: TGCGCCAGCAGCCAAGAGGACGGAGGGGTGTTCGAGGATGAGCAGTTCTTC. This translates into CASSQEDGGVFEDEQFF.

The chain links TRBV5-4 to TRBJ2-5; TRBD2 matches at 9 bases. Per the germline V gene, CDR1 is SGHNT and CDR2 is YYREEE (reference sequence). With V trimmed by 1 base and J by 0 bases, 4 bases remained unmatched. This CDR3 is built from 16 residues. The CDR3 nucleotides read TGTGCCAGCAGCTTGCCCAGCGGGAGGTACCAAGAGACCCAGTACTTC. Protein: CASSLPSGRYQETQYF.

The CDR3 nucleotides read TGCGCCAGCAGAAAGGGGACTAGCGGGAGGGCCTTGCGTTCAACCATTCAGTACTTC. Its protein is CASRKGTSGRALRSTIQYF. The chain carries TRBV10-2 and TRBJ2-4; TRBD2 aligns across 16 bases. Germline V gene lookup returns CDR1 WSHSY and CDR2 SAAADI. The CDR3 is 19 amino acids. With V trimmed by 6 bases and J by 9 bases, 17 bases remained unmatched.

The V call is TRBV16, the J call TRBJ2-7; possible D gene TRBD2, 6 bases. This CDR3 region has 16 residues. V was trimmed by 0 bases and J by 4 bases, leaving 16 bases between them. Germline CDR1 and CDR2: KGHSY and FQNENV. CDR3 DNA sequence: TGTGCCAGCAGCCAATCTACCCGGGGGAATTTTTACGAGCAGTACTTC. The encoded protein is CASSQSTRGNFYEQYF. Full variable domain (missing parts from reference TRBV16 and TRBJ2-7): GEEVAQTPKHLVRGEGQKAKLYCAPIKGHSYVFWYQQVLKNEFKFLISFQNENVFDETGMPKERFSAKCLPNSPCSLEIQATKLEDSAVYFCASSQSTRGNFYEQYFGPGTRLTVT.

This rearrangement joins TRBV2 to TRBJ2-7, with 9 bases aligning to TRBD1. After removal of 5 bases from V and 6 bases from J, the junction contained 5 bases not matched to a gene. Germline assignment: CDR1 SNHLY and CDR2 FYNNEI. This CDR3 spans 13 amino acids. The CDR3 bases are TGTGCCAGCAGTAGGGACAGGGTCAGCGAGCAGTACTTC. Its protein is CASSRDRVSEQYF.